This T cell receptor (beta chain) was found in a study of shared clonotypes between healthy human individuals. General study results and limits: Clonotypes that were shared across four donors made up roughly 5% of naive CD4 clonotypes. The sole specimen, blood, was sampled, and tissue repertoires likely differ.

This CDR3 has 14 residues. Trimming removed 4 bases at V and 4 bases at J, with 12 bases between. The V gene's germline CDR1 is SGHRS and CDR2 YFSETQ. Points on this clone: Its matching antigen is unknown.

The authors split each subset's genomic DNA evenly across several immunoSEQ plates. The data were produced by immunoSEQ multiplex PCR, yet TCRdb's version contains in-frame clones alone and is incomplete. Among 2 million to 3 million clones listed, 80% to 95% were seen once. The donors, all of them Caucasian adults, lived in Nashville, Tennessee. The chain combines TRBV5-1 with TRBJ2-1; D is unresolved. Sequencing input: naive CD4+ T cells from PBMCs. The sample's subset: CD45RA+ positively selected. The clonotype comes from a man younger than 35 in good health. Some clones in this sample may be carry-over from other donors' samples. The CDR3 reads CASSTAIGYNEQFF. The CDR3 nucleotides read TGCGCCAGCAGCACGGCAATAGGGTACAATGAGCAGTTCTTC.